The T cell receptor beta chain described here comes from a study of T cell responses to AZD1222 COVID-19 vaccine. Findings and caveats of the study: Among spike-specific TCRs, nearly half reportedly target unmutated variant regions. Repertoire sampling occurred only after the peak T cell response. Donors were largely white British and mainly female; clonal diversity was possibly underestimated.

Sequencing was performed with immunoSEQ multiplex PCR; in TCRdb, only in-frame clones are kept and a portion is missing. The sample records approximately 270,000 clones, 90% to 95% being singletons. Trimming took 3 bases from V and 6 from J, leaving 17 bases between them. Germline V gene sequence: CDR1 LNHDA, CDR2 SQIVND (reference sequence). This CDR3 comprises 15 residues. For this clone: What it binds is unknown.

The TCR sequence derives from an adult who received the AZD1222 COVID-19 vaccine. The chain has TRBV19 and TRBJ1-2, with a possible D match to TRBD1 (5 bases). This specimen was peripheral blood, taken 28 days after the second AZD1222 dose. Here the CDR3 DNA reads TGTGCCAGTAGTATTAGAGGGACGGCCCGGGATGGCTACACCTTC. Its translation: CASSIRGTARDGYTF.